The rows below give T cell receptor beta chains drawn from one sample of a study of blood T cell repertoires in COVID-19. Clones were read by immunoSEQ multiplex PCR, and TCRdb kept only the in-frame ones, dropping some. The sample holds around 460,000 clones, about 87% seen once. Sequencing was done on a sample of peripheral blood. These receptor sequences come from a man aged 18 to 35 with COVID-19, enrolled during active disease. Both conserved end residues are part of each CDR3. A D gene is named only where the DNA matches it firmly.

>TRBJ1-4|TRBV7-8|.
CASSLQATNEKLFF
>TRBJ2-5|TRBV10-1|TRBD1
CASSPRDSQETQYF
>TRBJ2-1|TRBV7-2|.
CASSPARRWDNEQFF
>TRBJ2-7|TRBV5-1|TRBD2
CASSWAAGGRDEQYF
>TRBJ2-2|TRBV7-9|TRBD2
CAKPAGGNTGELFF
>TRBJ2-1|TRBV7-3|TRBD2
CASSSLAGGPHEQFF
>TRBJ1-1|TRBV2|.
CASSEDGGNTEAFF
>TRBJ2-7|TRBV10-3|TRBD2
CAISVAGLMFAQQYF
>TRBJ2-3|TRBV3-1/TRBV3-2|TRBD2
CASSHRPTSGKGDTDTQYF
>TRBJ2-2|TRBV5-1|TRBD1
CASSYGQGSYGELFF
>TRBJ2-7|TRBV30|.
CAWSDWTELSEQYF
>TRBJ1-1|TRBV5-1|.
CASSSELMAEAFF
>TRBJ2-3|TRBV6-6|.
CASSFSQATSTDTQYF
>TRBJ1-2|TRBV2|.
CASTKDYSGYTF
>TRBJ2-7|TRBV28|.
CASSPSPLGALTLEQYF
>TRBJ2-7|TRBV3-1/TRBV3-2|TRBD2
CASSQNGLVYEQYF
>TRBJ2-2|TRBV25-1|.
CASRSQSRTGELFF
>TRBJ2-2|TRBV11-2|.
CASSLARNTGELFF
>TRBJ1-3|TRBV3-1/TRBV3-2|.
CASATGNTIYF
>TRBJ1-2|TRBV5-1|TRBD1
CASSSTGAYGYTF
>TRBJ1-1|TRBV11-2|.
CASSLDPGGNTEAFF
>TRBJ1-5|TRBV9|.
CASSTTSGINQPQHF
>TRBJ2-3|TRBV10-1|.
CASSESRAGWDTQYF
>TRBJ1-3|TRBV4-1|.
CASSKAGRLNGNTIYF
>TRBJ2-2|TRBV21-1|.
CASNLQEAVSTGELFF
>TRBJ2-3|TRBV11-3|.
CASSSVEGTDTQYF
>TRBJ2-3|TRBV9|.
CASSPRLLDTQYF
>TRBJ2-7|TRBV7-2|TRBD2
CASSLGSSGRAETYEQYF
>TRBJ2-2|TRBV7-6|.
CASSRNYLRDKAVAGELFF
>TRBJ2-7|TRBV5-5|.
CASSFRAPTYEQYF
>TRBJ2-3|TRBV5-1|.
CASTGERDTQYF
>TRBJ1-6|TRBV30|.
CAWTEGLYNSPLHF
>TRBJ1-4|TRBV27|.
CASSFTEGKLFF
>TRBJ2-3|TRBV29-1|.
CSIETGVSADTQYF
>TRBJ2-5|TRBV30|.
CAWTKGGQETQYF
>TRBJ2-7|TRBV10-3|.
CAIGGGSSYEQYF
>TRBJ2-3|TRBV11-2|TRBD2
CASSLYRSSGDTQYF
>TRBJ2-7|TRBV19|TRBD1
CASSRGTGGHYEQYF
>TRBJ2-5|TRBV5-1|TRBD2
CASSLGLAGGETQYF